Each of the 31 T cell receptor beta chains below was sequenced from the same sample in a study of blood T cell repertoires in COVID-19. Here immunoSEQ multiplex PCR was the method, and the copy in TCRdb shows in-frame clones only, minus some. The repertoire consists of roughly 260,000 clones, with 85% to 90% occurring once and the leading ten covering approximately 4%. Input material: peripheral blood. The origin of the receptors is a woman in her forties with acute or convalescent COVID-19.

The chain joins TRBV25-1 to TRBJ1-1; 8 bases align to TRBD1. Losses at the gene ends were 4 bases for V and 4 bases for J; bases not matched to a gene: 8. The CDR3 extends over 15 amino acids. Per the germline V gene, CDR1 is MGHDK and CDR2 is SYGVNS. CDR3 residues: CASSGTGSEGTEAFF. Here the CDR3 DNA reads TGTGCCAGCAGTGGGACAGGGTCGGAGGGCACTGAAGCTTTCTTT.

This clone was counted only a few times. The gene calls are TRBV5-1 and TRBJ2-5, with D maybe TRBD1 (6 bases). The CDR3 length is 16 residues. Germline CDR1 and CDR2: SGHRS and YFSETQ. Trimming left V 3 bases short and J 3 bases short, with 18 bases between. Here the CDR3 DNA reads TGCGCCAGCAGCTCGCCCCGCGGACAGAGAAAAGAGACCCAGTACTTC. It specifies CASSSPRGQRKETQYF.

CDR3 in DNA: TGTGCCAGTAGTATACCCCGGGACAGATTACTGAACACCGGGGAGCTGTTTTTT. Protein sequence: CASSIPRDRLLNTGELFF. This sequence joins TRBV19 and TRBJ2-2; TRBD1 matches at 7 bases. The CDR3 has 18 residues. Germline CDR1 and CDR2: LNHDA and SQIVND (reference sequence). Trimming cost V 2 bases and J 1 base; bases outside gene matches: 10.

The rearrangement uses TRBV19 and TRBJ1-2; TRBD1 might be the D (6 bases). The CDR3 spans 13 residues. CDR1 LNHDA and CDR2 SQIVND come from the germline V gene (reference sequence). V was clipped by 3 bases and J by 8 bases, with 13 bases between them. CDR3 sequence: CASSMHRAGGYTF. CDR3 coding DNA: TGTGCCAGTAGTATGCACAGGGCGGGCGGCTACACCTTC.

The chain uses TRBV5-1 and TRBJ1-2; 8 bases are a match to TRBD1. Germline CDR1 is SGHRS and CDR2 is YFSETQ. CDR3 size: 12 residues. J was trimmed by 6 bases and V by 2 bases; bases with no gene match: 0. The CDR3 DNA is TGCGCCAGCAGCTTACAGGGGGATGGCTACACCTTC. This encodes CASSLQGDGYTF.

The V and J genes are TRBV19 and TRBJ1-2; D is perhaps TRBD1 (6 bases). The CDR3 runs 15 residues. Germline CDR1 LNHDA, CDR2 SQIVND (reference sequence). Trimming removed 4 bases at V and 7 bases at J, with 19 bases between. The CDR3 protein is CASSNPPQGSGGYTF. In DNA form, the CDR3 reads TGTGCCAGTAGTAATCCCCCACAGGGATCGGGTGGCTACACCTTC.

V is TRBV5-8 and J is TRBJ2-5, with D maybe TRBD1 (6 bases). CDR1 SGHTS and CDR2 YDEGEE come from the germline V gene. The CDR3 is 16 residues long. V lost 3 bases to trimming and J lost 5 bases, with 20 bases between them. CDR3 protein: CASSSATEGVGETQYF. DNA for the CDR3: TGTGCCAGCAGCTCTGCAACAGAGGGGGTAGGGGAGACCCAGTACTTC. Variable domain in full (rest from reference TRBV5-8 and TRBJ2-5): EAGVTQSPTHLIKTRGQQATLRCSPISGHTSVYWYQQALGLGLQFLLWYDEGEERNRGNFPPRFSGRQFPNYSSELNVNALELEDSALYLCASSSATEGVGETQYFGPGTRLLVL.

The CDR3 reads CASSPIGGLGDEQYV. Here the CDR3 DNA reads TGTGCCAGCAGCCCAATTGGGGGCCTGGGGGACGAGCAGTACGTC. The chain couples TRBV6-5 to TRBJ2-7; D may be TRBD1 (6 bases). Trimming took off 6 bases at V and 5 bases at J, with 20 bases between the two ends. The CDR3 loop spans 15 amino acids. The V gene's germline CDR1 is MNHEY and CDR2 SVGAGI.

The chain is built from TRBV11-2 and TRBJ1-4, with D perhaps TRBD1 (5 bases). V shed 4 bases and J shed 7 bases, with 16 bases lying between them. The CDR3 has 15 residues. Germline CDR1 reads SGHAT; CDR2 reads FQNNGV. The DNA of the CDR3 is TGTGCCAGCAGCTACCGTGGGGGGGGAACTGAAAAACTGTTTTTT. As protein: CASSYRGGGTEKLFF.

The chain couples TRBV7-2 to TRBJ1-2; 8 positions match TRBD1. With 5 bases clipped from V and 3 bases from J, the junction kept 5 bases outside the gene matches. The length of the CDR3 is 14 residues. Germline values: CDR1 SGHTA, CDR2 FQGNSA. DNA for the CDR3: TGTGCCAGCAGCAACAGGGGGGAAGACTATGGCTACACCTTC. This sequence encodes CASSNRGEDYGYTF. The complete variable domain, with remaining parts taken from reference TRBV7-2 and TRBJ1-2, reads GAGVSQSPSNKVTEKGKDVELRCDPISGHTALYWYRQSLGQGLEFLIYFQGNSAPDKSGLPSDRFSAERTGGSVSTLTIQRTQQEDSAVYLCASSNRGEDYGYTFGSGTRLTVV.

The chain uses TRBV6-5 and TRBJ1-4, with D possibly TRBD1 on 5 matching bases. V dropped 7 bases and J dropped 3 bases, with 15 bases sitting between them. Per germline, CDR1 MNHEY and CDR2 SVGAGI. This CDR3 has 15 amino acids. CDR3 DNA sequence: TGTGCCAGCACCCTCCGACAGCTCCCTAATGAAAAACTGTTTTTT. It translates to CASTLRQLPNEKLFF.

V and J are TRBV9 and TRBJ1-5; TRBD1 is a possible D gene (5 bases). CDR1 SGDLS and CDR2 YYNGEE come from the germline V gene. V shed 0 bases and J shed 0 bases, with 13 bases lying between them. The CDR3 has 17 residues. The CDR3 region has the DNA TGTGCCAGCAGCGTAGAAGCAGGGTTGTATAGCAATCAGCCCCAGCATTTT. Its protein is CASSVEAGLYSNQPQHF. The whole variable domain, filled in from reference TRBV9 and TRBJ1-5, reads DSGVTQTPKHLITATGQRVTLRCSPRSGDLSVYWYQQSLDQGLQFLIQYYNGEERAKGNILERFSAQQFPDLHSELNLSSLELGDSALYFCASSVEAGLYSNQPQHFGDGTRLSIL.

CDR3 nucleotide sequence: TGTGCCAGCAGCTTAGGACAGGGAGACTATGGCTACACCTTC. It encodes CASSLGQGDYGYTF. V usage is TRBV7-8 and J usage is TRBJ1-2; TRBD1 matches 7 bases. V was clipped by 1 base and J by 3 bases; unmatched bases: 2. CDR3 length equals 14 residues. The germline V gene has CDR1 SGHVS and CDR2 FQNEAQ.

This clone was found a few times. The rearrangement uses TRBV30 and TRBJ2-7; the match to TRBD2 covers 7 bases. The CDR3 length is 12 residues. The germline gives CDR1 GTSNPN, CDR2 SVGIG (reference sequence). DNA of the CDR3: TGTGCCGGGAGCACCGGGAGGCGGGAGCAGTACGTC. Translating it yields CAGSTGRREQYV.

CDR3 sequence reads: CASSGTDRSNQPQHF. CDR3 coding DNA: TGTGCCAGCAGCGGAACAGACAGAAGCAATCAGCCCCAGCATTTT. This chain connects TRBV9 to TRBJ1-5; tentative D call: TRBD1 (5 bases). Germline assignment: CDR1 SGDLS and CDR2 YYNGEE. V lost 3 bases, J lost 1 base, and 11 bases lay in between. The CDR3 sequence is 15 residues long.

This chain links TRBV19 with TRBJ2-6, with 11 bases aligning to TRBD1. V trimming: 7 bases; J trimming: 2 bases; junction bases outside the gene matches: 10. Germline CDR1 and CDR2: LNHDA and SQIVND (reference sequence). The CDR3 covers 18 residues. The CDR3 bases are TGTGCCAGTAATAACCCCGGGACAGGGGGACCTGGGGCCAACGTCCTGACTTTC. This gives the protein CASNNPGTGGPGANVLTF.

V and J are TRBV20-1 and TRBJ1-4, with D hard to call. Germline V gene sequence: CDR1 DFQATT, CDR2 SNEGSKA (reference sequence). V was shortened by 3 bases and J by 8 bases, with 13 bases between the two germline ends. This CDR3 has 13 residues. The CDR3 DNA reads TGCAGTGCTAGTACGCAGGCTCTCGAAAAACTGTTTTTT. Translated, it gives CSASTQALEKLFF.

The genes are TRBV5-4 and TRBJ2-2; D remains ambiguous. The CDR3 is made up of 15 amino acids. The V end lost 4 bases, the J end lost 5 bases, and 15 bases lay between the germline ends. Germline-derived CDR1 and CDR2 are SGHNT and YYREEE (reference sequence). As DNA, the CDR3 is TGTGCCAGCAGCCCAACCCCGGTAAAGACCGGGGAGCTGTTTTTT. Protein: CASSPTPVKTGELFF.

The sample holds one count of this clone. The V gene is TRBV6-5, the J gene TRBJ1-2, with 8 positions matching TRBD1. This CDR3 region has 13 residues. J gave up 4 bases and V 2 bases, and 0 bases lay outside the gene matches. Germline V CDR1 and CDR2: MNHEY, SVGAGI. The CDR3 DNA sequence: TGTGCCAGCAGTTACACAGGGGGCTATGGCTACACCTTC. Translating it yields CASSYTGGYGYTF.

The rearrangement joins TRBV7-9 to TRBJ1-1; the D gene is possibly TRBD1 (5 bases). V was cut by 5 bases and J by 10 bases, with 17 bases left in between. The CDR3 is 13 residues long. The germline V gene has CDR1 SEHNR and CDR2 FQNEAQ (reference sequence). CDR3 region: CASSASMTQGAFF. CDR3 in DNA: TGTGCCAGCAGCGCGTCCATGACCCAGGGAGCTTTCTTT.

This chain links TRBV9 with TRBJ2-3, with 9 positions matching TRBD2. The CDR3 extends over 17 amino acids. V lost 0 bases to trimming and J lost 3 bases; unmatched junction nucleotides: 8. From germline, CDR1 is SGDLS and CDR2 YYNGEE. The CDR3 DNA reads as TGTGCCAGCAGCGTAGAGGGCGGGGGGGCTAGGACAGATACGCAGTATTTT. Its protein is CASSVEGGGARTDTQYF. Complete variable domain (other parts from reference TRBV9 and TRBJ2-3): DSGVTQTPKHLITATGQRVTLRCSPRSGDLSVYWYQQSLDQGLQFLIQYYNGEERAKGNILERFSAQQFPDLHSELNLSSLELGDSALYFCASSVEGGGARTDTQYFGPGTRLTVL.

The rearrangement links TRBV10-3 to TRBJ2-3; 9 bases align to TRBD2. The germline gives CDR1 ENHRY, CDR2 SYGVKD. This CDR3 contains 14 residues. The V segment lost 7 bases and the J segment 3 bases; nucleotides outside the gene matches: 5. Here the CDR3 reads CAIKAGGGTDTQYF. The CDR3 coding sequence is TGTGCCATCAAAGCGGGGGGCGGGACAGATACGCAGTATTTT.

V usage is TRBV9 and J usage is TRBJ1-1; a possible D gene is TRBD1 (6 bases). This CDR3 region has 13 residues. The germline V gene has CDR1 SGDLS and CDR2 YYNGEE. With 2 bases removed from V and 3 bases from J, the gap between germline ends came to 8 bases. This CDR3 is CASSVRTDTEAFF. In nucleotides, the CDR3 is TGTGCCAGCAGCGTTCGGACAGACACTGAAGCTTTCTTT.

The chain is built from TRBV19 and TRBJ1-2; D might be TRBD1 (6 bases). The CDR3 covers 14 residues. The germline V and J ends were trimmed by 7 bases and 2 bases, with 14 bases remaining between them. Looked up from germline, CDR1 is LNHDA and CDR2 is SQIVND (reference sequence). The CDR3 is CASNPTGQNYGYTF. The CDR3 DNA follows: TGTGCCAGTAACCCCACAGGACAGAACTATGGCTACACCTTC.

The chain combines TRBV10-1 with TRBJ1-1; D may be TRBD1 (6 bases). Germline V gives CDR1 WNHNN, CDR2 SYGVQD (reference sequence). The CDR3 runs 15 residues. Trimming took 4 bases from V and 5 from J, leaving 17 bases between them. The DNA of the CDR3 is TGCGCCAGCAGTGGGTGGAGGGGGGGAACAACTGAAGCTTTCTTT. Its translation: CASSGWRGGTTEAFF.

The table lists this clone with a count of one. The chain carries TRBV5-6 and TRBJ1-5; no reliable D call. Trimming took 5 bases from V and 0 from J, leaving 18 bases between them. The germline CDR1 and CDR2 sequences are SGHDT and YYEEEE. The CDR3 spans 17 residues. CDR3 nucleotides: TGTGCCAGCAGATCCTGGAACTCTAGACTTAGCAATCAGCCCCAGCATTTT. Translated: CASRSWNSRLSNQPQHF.

This clone was detected a few times. The gene calls are TRBV5-1 and TRBJ1-1; a weak D match, TRBD1 (5 bases). Germline V gene lookup returns CDR1 SGHRS and CDR2 YFSETQ. V lost 0 bases, J lost 6 bases, and 18 bases lay in between. This CDR3 region has 16 residues. For the CDR3, the DNA is TGCGCCAGCAGCTTGGTCGGAGGGGAAGGGAATCCTGAAGCTTTCTTT. Amino acids: CASSLVGGEGNPEAFF.

The rearrangement uses TRBV19 and TRBJ1-2, with D hard to call. Germline V CDR1 and CDR2: LNHDA, SQIVND (reference sequence). The CDR3 is 15 amino acids. V lost 4 bases, J lost 0 bases, and 12 bases lay in between. The CDR3 DNA reads TGTGCCAGTAGTACTTCTCTTCCTACTAACTATGGCTACACCTTC. This translates into CASSTSLPTNYGYTF.

J is TRBJ1-2 and V is TRBV2; weak D call: TRBD1 (6 bases). CDR1 is SNHLY and CDR2 is FYNNEI in the germline V gene. The CDR3 runs to 13 residues. The CDR3 here is CGGGGEPLYGYTF. CDR3 DNA: TGTGGGGGAGGGGGAGAACCGCTCTATGGCTACACCTTC.

This chain uses TRBV27 with TRBJ2-1, with 11 bases fitting TRBD1. The V segment lost 5 bases and the J segment 8 bases; nucleotides outside the gene matches: 5. Looked up from germline, CDR1 is MNHEY and CDR2 is SMNVEV (reference sequence). This CDR3 region has 14 residues. The DNA for the CDR3 is TGTGCCAGCAGTGGCGGACAGGGGGCCGATGAGCAGTTCTTC. This gives the protein CASSGGQGADEQFF.

The chain carries TRBV30 and TRBJ1-1; D gene uncertain. Germline V gene sequence: CDR1 GTSNPN, CDR2 SVGIG (reference sequence). This CDR3 region has 13 residues. V lost 3 bases and J lost 1, with 9 bases in between. The CDR3 here is CAWSIRGNTEAFF. DNA for the CDR3: TGTGCCTGGAGCATTCGGGGGAACACTGAAGCTTTCTTT.